This T cell receptor beta chain was identified during a study of T cell responses to AZD1222 COVID-19 vaccine. Notes on the study in general: The sample set comprised mostly white British donors with more females, and clonal diversity was possibly underestimated. Along spike, vaccine-associated CD4 TCRs were found throughout, with dominance at 160-218 and 743-854.

V shed 3 bases and J shed 2 bases, with 11 bases lying between them. CDR1 is SGHTA and CDR2 is FQGNSA in the germline V gene. This CDR3 is 14 amino acids long. This clone was counted a few times. What it binds is unknown. The repertoire was sequenced with immunoSEQ multiplex PCR; TCRdb's copy has only in-frame clones and lacks some. The sample yields roughly 130,000 clones, around 90% seen once. The input for sequencing was peripheral blood, taken on day 0 of AZD1222 vaccination. The chain has TRBV7-2 and TRBJ2-7; D is undetermined. This clonotype was sampled from an adult in good health. CDR3 loop: CASSFAGLPYEQYF. CDR3 DNA: TGTGCCAGCAGCTTTGCCGGGCTCCCCTACGAGCAGTACTTC. Full variable domain (outside the CDR3, taken from reference TRBV7-2 and TRBJ2-7): GAGVSQSPSNKVTEKGKDVELRCDPISGHTALYWYRQSLGQGLEFLIYFQGNSAPDKSGLPSDRFSAERTGGSVSTLTIQRTQQEDSAVYLCASSFAGLPYEQYFGPGTRLTVT.